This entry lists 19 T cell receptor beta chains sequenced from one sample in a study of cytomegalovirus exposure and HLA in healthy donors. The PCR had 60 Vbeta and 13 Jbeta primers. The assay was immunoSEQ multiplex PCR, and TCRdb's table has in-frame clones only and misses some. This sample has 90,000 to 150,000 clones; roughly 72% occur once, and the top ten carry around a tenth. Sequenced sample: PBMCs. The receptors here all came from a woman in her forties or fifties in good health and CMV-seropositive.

CDR3 residues: CASSGQGGPGELFF. As DNA, the CDR3 is TGTGCCAGCAGCGGACAGGGGGGACCCGGGGAGCTGTTTTTT. This rearrangement joins TRBV2 to TRBJ2-2; TRBD1 agrees at 10 bases. Germline CDR1 SNHLY, CDR2 FYNNEI. V was clipped by 6 bases and J by 6 bases; unmatched bases: 4. The CDR3 runs 14 residues. Based on the CDR3 plus reference TRBV2 and TRBJ2-2, the full variable domain is EPEVTQTPSHQVTQMGQEVILRCVPISNHLYFYWYRQILGQKVEFLVSFYNNEISEKSEIFDDQFSVERPDGSNFTLKIRSTKLEDSAMYFCASSGQGGPGELFFGEGSRLTVL.

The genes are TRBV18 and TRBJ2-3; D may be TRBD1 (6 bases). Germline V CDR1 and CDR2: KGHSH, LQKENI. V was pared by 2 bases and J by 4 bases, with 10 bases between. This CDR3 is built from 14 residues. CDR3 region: CASSPVKGADTQYF. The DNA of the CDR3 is TGTGCCAGCTCACCAGTAAAGGGGGCAGATACGCAGTATTTT.

The CDR3 sequence is CASSLAGTSKESYEQYF. The CDR3 nucleotides are TGCGCCAGCAGCTTGGCCGGGACATCAAAAGAATCCTACGAGCAGTACTTC. The chain links TRBV5-1 to TRBJ2-7, with a possible D match to TRBD1 (6 bases). Germline assignment: CDR1 SGHRS and CDR2 YFSETQ. Trimming removed 0 bases from V and 1 base from J, with 17 bases in between. The CDR3 runs 17 residues.

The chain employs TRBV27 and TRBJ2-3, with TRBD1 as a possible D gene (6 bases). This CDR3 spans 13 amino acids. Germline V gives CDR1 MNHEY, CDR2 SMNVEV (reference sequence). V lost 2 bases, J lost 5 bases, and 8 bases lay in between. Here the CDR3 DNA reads TGTGCCAGCAGTTTACGGACAGTAGATACGCAGTATTTT. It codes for CASSLRTVDTQYF.

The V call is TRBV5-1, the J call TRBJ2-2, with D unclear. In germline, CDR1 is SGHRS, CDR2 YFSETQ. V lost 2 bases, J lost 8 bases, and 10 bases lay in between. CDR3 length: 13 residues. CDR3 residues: CASSFPGVGELFF. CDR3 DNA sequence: TGCGCCAGCAGCTTTCCCGGAGTGGGGGAGCTGTTTTTT.

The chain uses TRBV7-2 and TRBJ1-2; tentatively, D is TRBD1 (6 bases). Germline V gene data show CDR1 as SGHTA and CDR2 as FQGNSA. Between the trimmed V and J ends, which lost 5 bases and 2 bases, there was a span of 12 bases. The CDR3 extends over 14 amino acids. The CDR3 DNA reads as TGTGCCAGCAGCCAAGGACAGACAAACTATGGCTACACCTTC. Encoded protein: CASSQGQTNYGYTF.

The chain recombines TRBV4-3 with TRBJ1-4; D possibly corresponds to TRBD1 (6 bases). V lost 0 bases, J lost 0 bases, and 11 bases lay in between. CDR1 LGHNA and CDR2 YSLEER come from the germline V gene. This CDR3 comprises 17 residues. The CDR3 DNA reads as TGCGCCAGCAGCCAAGACAGGGGTGACGCAACTAATGAAAAACTGTTTTTT. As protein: CASSQDRGDATNEKLFF.

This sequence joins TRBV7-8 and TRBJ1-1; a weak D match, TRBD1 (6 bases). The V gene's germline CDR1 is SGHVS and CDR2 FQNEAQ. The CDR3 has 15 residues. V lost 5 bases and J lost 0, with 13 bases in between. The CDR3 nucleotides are TGTGCCAGCAGCCCTCGCGGGGGCCTGAACACTGAAGCTTTCTTT. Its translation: CASSPRGGLNTEAFF.

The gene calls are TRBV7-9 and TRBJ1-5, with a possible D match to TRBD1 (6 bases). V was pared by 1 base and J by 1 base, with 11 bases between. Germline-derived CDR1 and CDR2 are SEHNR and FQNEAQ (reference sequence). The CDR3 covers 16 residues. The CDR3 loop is CASSLEGGASNQPQHF. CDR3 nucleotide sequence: TGTGCCAGCAGCTTAGAGGGGGGGGCGAGCAATCAGCCCCAGCATTTT.

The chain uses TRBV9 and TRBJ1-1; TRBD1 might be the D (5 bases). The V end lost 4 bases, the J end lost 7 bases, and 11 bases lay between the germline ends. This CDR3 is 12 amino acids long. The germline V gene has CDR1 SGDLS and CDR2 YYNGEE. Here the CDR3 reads CASSRLGGEAFF. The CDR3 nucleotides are TGTGCCAGCAGCCGGCTCGGGGGTGAAGCTTTCTTT.

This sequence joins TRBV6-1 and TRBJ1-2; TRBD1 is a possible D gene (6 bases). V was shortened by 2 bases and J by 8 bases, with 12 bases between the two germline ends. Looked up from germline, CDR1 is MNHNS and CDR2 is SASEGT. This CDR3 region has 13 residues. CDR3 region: CASSEFQGQGYTF. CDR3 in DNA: TGTGCCAGCAGTGAATTCCAGGGACAAGGCTACACCTTC.

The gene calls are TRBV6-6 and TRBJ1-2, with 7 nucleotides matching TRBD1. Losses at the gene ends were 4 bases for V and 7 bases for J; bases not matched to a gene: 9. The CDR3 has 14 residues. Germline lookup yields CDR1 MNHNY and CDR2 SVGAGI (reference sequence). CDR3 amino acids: CASSSTATGVGYTF. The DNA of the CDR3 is TGTGCCAGCAGTTCCACTGCTACAGGGGTTGGCTACACCTTC.

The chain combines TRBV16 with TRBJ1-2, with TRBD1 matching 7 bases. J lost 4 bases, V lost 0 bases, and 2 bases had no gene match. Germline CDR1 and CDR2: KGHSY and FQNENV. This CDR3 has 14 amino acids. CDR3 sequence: CASSQSGQTYGYTF. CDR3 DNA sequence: TGTGCCAGCAGCCAATCGGGACAGACCTATGGCTACACCTTC.

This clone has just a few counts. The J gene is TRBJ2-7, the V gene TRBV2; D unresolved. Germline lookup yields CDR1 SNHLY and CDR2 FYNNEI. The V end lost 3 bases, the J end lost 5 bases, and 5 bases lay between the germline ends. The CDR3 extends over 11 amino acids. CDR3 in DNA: TGTGCCAGCAGTGACGCGGACGAGCAGTACTTC. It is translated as CASSDADEQYF.

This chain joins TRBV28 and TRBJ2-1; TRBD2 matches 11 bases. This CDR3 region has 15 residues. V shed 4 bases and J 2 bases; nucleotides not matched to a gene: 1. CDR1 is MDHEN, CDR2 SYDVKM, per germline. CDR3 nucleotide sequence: TGTGCCAGCAGTTATAGCGGGAGGGCCTACAATGAGCAGTTCTTC. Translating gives CASSYSGRAYNEQFF.

CDR3: CASSGAGGTDTQYF. DNA of the CDR3: TGTGCCAGTAGTGGGGCGGGGGGCACAGATACGCAGTATTTT. The chain has TRBV19 and TRBJ2-3; 7 nucleotides align to TRBD2. There are 14 residues in the CDR3. Trimming at V came to 5 bases and at J to 1 base, leaving 3 bases not matched to a gene. Germline assignment: CDR1 LNHDA and CDR2 SQIVND (reference sequence).

In nucleotides, the CDR3 is TGTGCCAGCAGCAAACTAGCGGGAGAAATAGATACGCAGTATTTT. This sequence encodes CASSKLAGEIDTQYF. V and J are TRBV9 and TRBJ2-3, with 11 bases identical to TRBD2. Looked up from germline, CDR1 is SGDLS and CDR2 is YYNGEE. Germline trimming cut 4 bases from V and 5 bases from J; bases unmatched to any gene: 6. The length of the CDR3 is 15 residues.

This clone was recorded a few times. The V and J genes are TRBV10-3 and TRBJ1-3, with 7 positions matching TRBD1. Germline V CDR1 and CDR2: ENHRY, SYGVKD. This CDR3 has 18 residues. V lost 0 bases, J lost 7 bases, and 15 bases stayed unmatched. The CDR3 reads CAISESPGGRSAGNTIYF. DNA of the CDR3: TGTGCCATCAGTGAGTCGCCAGGGGGGCGCTCGGCGGGGAACACCATATATTTT.

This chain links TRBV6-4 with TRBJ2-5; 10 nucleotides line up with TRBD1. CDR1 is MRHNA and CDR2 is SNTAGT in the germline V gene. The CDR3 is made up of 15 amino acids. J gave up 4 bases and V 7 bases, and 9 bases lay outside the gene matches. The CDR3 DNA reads TGTGCCAGCATTAAGAACGGGACAGGGGTAGAGACCCAGTACTTC. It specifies CASIKNGTGVETQYF.